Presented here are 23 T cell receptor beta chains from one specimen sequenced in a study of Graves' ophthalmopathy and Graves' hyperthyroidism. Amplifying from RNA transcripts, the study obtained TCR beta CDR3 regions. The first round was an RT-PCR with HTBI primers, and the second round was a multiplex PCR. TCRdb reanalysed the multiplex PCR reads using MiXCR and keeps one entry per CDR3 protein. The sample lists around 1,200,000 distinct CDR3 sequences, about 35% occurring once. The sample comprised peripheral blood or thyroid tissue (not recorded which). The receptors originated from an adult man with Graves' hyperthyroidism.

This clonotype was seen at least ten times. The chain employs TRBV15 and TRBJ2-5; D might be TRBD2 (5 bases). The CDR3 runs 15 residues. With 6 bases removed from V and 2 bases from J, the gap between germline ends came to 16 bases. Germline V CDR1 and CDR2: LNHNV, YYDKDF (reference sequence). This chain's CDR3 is CATSSVTPGQETQYF. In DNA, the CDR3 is TGTGCCACCAGTAGCGTCACCCCCGGGCAAGAGACCCAGTACTTC.

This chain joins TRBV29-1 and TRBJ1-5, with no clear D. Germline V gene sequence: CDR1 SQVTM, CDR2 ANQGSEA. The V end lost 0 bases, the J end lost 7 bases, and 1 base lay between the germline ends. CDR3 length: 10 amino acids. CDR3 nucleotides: TGCAGCGTTGAAGAACAGCCCCAGCATTTT. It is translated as CSVEEQPQHF.

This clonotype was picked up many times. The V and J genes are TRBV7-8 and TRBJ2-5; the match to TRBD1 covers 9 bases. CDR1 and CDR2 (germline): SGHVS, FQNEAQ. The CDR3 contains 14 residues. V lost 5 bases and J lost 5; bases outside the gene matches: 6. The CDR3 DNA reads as TGTGCCAGCAGCCCGAACAGGGGGCCGGAGACCCAGTACTTC. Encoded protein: CASSPNRGPETQYF.

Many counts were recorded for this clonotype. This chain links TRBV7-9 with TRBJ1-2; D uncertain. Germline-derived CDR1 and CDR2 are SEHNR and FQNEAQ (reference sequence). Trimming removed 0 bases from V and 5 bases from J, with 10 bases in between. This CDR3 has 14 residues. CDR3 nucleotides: TGTGCCAGCAGCTTAGCTCGGATGGGGTATGGCTACACCTTC. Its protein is CASSLARMGYGYTF.

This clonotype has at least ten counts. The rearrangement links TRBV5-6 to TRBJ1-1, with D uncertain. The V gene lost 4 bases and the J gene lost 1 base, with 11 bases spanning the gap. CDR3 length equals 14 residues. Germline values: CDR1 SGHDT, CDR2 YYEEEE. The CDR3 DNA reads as TGTGCCAGCAGCCCGGAGTGGCGGAACACTGAAGCTTTCTTT. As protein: CASSPEWRNTEAFF.

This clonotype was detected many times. CDR3 DNA sequence: TGCAGCGTTGAGTACGACGGAACCTACGAGCAGTACTTC. It translates to CSVEYDGTYEQYF. The V gene is TRBV29-1, the J gene TRBJ2-7; D is unresolved. The CDR3 runs 13 residues. V lost 3 bases and J lost 2, with 11 bases in between. The germline gives CDR1 SQVTM, CDR2 ANQGSEA.

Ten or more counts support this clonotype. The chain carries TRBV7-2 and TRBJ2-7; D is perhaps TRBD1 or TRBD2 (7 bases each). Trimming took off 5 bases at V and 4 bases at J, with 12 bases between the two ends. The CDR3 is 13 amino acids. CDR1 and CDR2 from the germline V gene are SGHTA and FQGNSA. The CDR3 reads CASSTQGGYEQYF. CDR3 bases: TGTGCCAGCAGCACCCAGGGGGGGTACGAGCAGTACTTC.

The CDR3 nucleotides read TGTGCCAGCAGCCGGGACGCTAGATCGAGCACCGGGGAGCTGTTTTTT. Translated: CASSRDARSSTGELFF. The rearrangement uses TRBV7-9 and TRBJ2-2; D possibly uses TRBD1 or TRBD2 (5 bases each). The germline CDR1 and CDR2 sequences are SEHNR and FQNEAQ (reference sequence). CDR3 length equals 16 residues. V was shortened by 5 bases and J by 4 bases, with 17 bases between the two germline ends.

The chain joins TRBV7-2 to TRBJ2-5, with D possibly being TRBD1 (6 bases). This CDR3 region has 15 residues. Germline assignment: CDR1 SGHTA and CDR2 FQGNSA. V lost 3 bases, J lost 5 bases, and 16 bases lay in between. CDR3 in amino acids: CASSFSKGQGETQYF. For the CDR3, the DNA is TGTGCCAGCAGCTTTTCCAAGGGCCAGGGGGAGACCCAGTACTTC.

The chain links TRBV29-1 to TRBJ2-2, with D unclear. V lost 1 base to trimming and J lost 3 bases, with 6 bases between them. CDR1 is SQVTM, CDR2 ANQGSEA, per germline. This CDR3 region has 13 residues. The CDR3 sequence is CSVEGGHTGELFF. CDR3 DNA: TGCAGCGTTGAAGGGGGTCACACCGGGGAGCTGTTTTTT.

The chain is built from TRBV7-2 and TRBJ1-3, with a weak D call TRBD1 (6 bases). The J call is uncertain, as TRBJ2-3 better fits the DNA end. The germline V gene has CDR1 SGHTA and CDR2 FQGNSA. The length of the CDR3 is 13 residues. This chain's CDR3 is CASRGGPTDTQYF. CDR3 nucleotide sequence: TGTGCCAGCAGAGGGGGACCTACAGATACGCAGTATTTT.

Here the CDR3 reads CSVVRLAGGQETQYF. CDR3 nucleotides: TGCAGCGTTGTTCGGCTAGCGGGGGGGCAAGAGACCCAGTACTTC. The rearrangement links TRBV29-1 to TRBJ2-5; 12 bases align to TRBD2. CDR1 is SQVTM, CDR2 ANQGSEA, per germline. The CDR3 loop spans 15 amino acids. J gave up 2 bases and V 4 bases, and 5 bases lay outside the gene matches.

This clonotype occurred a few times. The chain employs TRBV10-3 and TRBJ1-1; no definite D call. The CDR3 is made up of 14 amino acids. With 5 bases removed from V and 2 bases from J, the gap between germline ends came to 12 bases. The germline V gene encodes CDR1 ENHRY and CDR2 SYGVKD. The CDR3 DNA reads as TGTGCCATCAGTCGGCAGGCCCTAAACACTGAAGCTTTCTTT. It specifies CAISRQALNTEAFF.

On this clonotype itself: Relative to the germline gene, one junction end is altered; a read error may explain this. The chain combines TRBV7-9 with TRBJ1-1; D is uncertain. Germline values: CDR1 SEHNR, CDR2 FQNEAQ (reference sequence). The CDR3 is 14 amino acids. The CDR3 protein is CVSSLDYFDTEAFF. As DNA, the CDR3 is TGTGTCAGCAGCTTAGATTATTTCGACACTGAAGCTTTCTTT.

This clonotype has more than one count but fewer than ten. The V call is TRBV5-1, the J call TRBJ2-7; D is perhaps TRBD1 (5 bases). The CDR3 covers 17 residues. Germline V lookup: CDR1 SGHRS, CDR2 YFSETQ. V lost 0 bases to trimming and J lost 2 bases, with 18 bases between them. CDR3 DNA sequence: TGCGCCAGCAGCTTGGAAAAGGGGTCCCTGCTGACCTACGAGCAGTACTTC. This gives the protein CASSLEKGSLLTYEQYF.

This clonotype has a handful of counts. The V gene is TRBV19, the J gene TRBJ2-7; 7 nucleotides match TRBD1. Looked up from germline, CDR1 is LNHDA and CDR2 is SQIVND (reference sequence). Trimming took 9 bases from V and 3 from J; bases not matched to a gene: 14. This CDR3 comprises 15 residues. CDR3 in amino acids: CASTQKRGGCYEQYF. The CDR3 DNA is TGTGCCAGCACCCAAAAGCGAGGGGGCTGCTACGAGCAGTACTTC.

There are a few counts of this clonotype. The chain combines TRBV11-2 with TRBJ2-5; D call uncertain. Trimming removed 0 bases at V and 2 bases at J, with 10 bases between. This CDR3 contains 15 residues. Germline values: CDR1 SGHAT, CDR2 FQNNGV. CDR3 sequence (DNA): TGTGCCAGCAGCTTAGATGCCCCAGAGCAAGAGACCCAGTACTTC. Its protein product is CASSLDAPEQETQYF.

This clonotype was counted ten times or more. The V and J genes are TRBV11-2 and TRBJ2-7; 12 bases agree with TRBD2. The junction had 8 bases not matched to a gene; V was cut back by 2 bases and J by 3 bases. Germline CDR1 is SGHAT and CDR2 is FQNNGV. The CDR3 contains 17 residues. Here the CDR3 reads CASSLHSSGRGIYEQYF. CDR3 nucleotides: TGTGCCAGCAGCTTACATTCTAGCGGGAGGGGGATCTACGAGCAGTACTTC.

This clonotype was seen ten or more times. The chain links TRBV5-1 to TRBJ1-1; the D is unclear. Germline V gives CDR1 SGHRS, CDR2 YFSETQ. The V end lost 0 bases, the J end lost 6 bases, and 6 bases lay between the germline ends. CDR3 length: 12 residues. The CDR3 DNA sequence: TGCGCCAGCAGCTTGGGCCGGGCTGAAGCTTTCTTT. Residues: CASSLGRAEAFF.

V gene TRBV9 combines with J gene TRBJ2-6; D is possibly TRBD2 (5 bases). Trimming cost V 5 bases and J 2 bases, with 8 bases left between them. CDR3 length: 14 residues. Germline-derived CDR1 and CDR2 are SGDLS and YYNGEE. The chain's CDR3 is CASSGAAGANVLTF. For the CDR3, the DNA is TGTGCCAGCAGTGGAGCGGCTGGGGCCAACGTCCTGACTTTC.

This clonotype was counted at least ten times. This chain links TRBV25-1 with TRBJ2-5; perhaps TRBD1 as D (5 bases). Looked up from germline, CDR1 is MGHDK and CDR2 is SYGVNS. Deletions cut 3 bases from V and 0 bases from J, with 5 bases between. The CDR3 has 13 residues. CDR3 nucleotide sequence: TGTGCCAGCAGTGAGGACAACCAAGAGACCCAGTACTTC. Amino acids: CASSEDNQETQYF.

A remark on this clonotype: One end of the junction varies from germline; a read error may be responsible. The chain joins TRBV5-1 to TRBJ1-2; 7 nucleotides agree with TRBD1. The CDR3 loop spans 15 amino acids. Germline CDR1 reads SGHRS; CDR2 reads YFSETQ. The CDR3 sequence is CASGLGDSPIYGYTF. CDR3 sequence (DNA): TGCGCCAGCGGCTTAGGGGACAGCCCTATCTATGGCTACACCTTC.

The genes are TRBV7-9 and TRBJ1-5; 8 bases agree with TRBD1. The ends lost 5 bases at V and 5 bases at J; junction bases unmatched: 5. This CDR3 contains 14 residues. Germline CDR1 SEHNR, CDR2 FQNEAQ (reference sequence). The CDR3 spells CASSPGGLHQPQHF. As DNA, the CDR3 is TGTGCCAGCAGCCCAGGGGGCTTGCATCAGCCCCAGCATTTT.